These 20 T cell receptor beta chains were all obtained from the same sample, sequenced in a study of CD4+ T cells in melanoma. Assay used: immunoSEQ multiplex PCR; TCRdb lists only in-frame clones, some missing. The sample has approximately 110,000 clones, around 92% seen once. Sequences were obtained from peripheral blood. These receptors were taken from a human donor with melanoma.

V gene TRBV7-9 combines with J gene TRBJ1-1; D is undetermined. The CDR3 spans 14 residues. Germline values: CDR1 SEHNR, CDR2 FQNEAQ (reference sequence). V was shortened by 1 base and J by 5 bases, with 11 bases between the two germline ends. The CDR3 spells CASSLGGQRTEAFF. The CDR3 region has the DNA TGTGCCAGCAGCTTAGGAGGCCAGAGGACTGAAGCTTTCTTT.

V is TRBV6-9 and J is TRBJ1-3; D unclear. CDR1 MNHGY and CDR2 SVAAGI come from the germline V gene. The CDR3 spans 12 residues. Trimming took 6 bases from V and 4 from J, leaving 7 bases between them. CDR3 protein: CASRVGGNTIYF. CDR3 in DNA: TGTGCCAGCAGAGTTGGGGGAAACACCATATATTTT.

The chain uses TRBV19 and TRBJ2-3; D is unresolved. Germline loops: CDR1 LNHDA, CDR2 SQIVND (reference sequence). Trimming cost V 7 bases and J 0 bases, with 11 bases left between them. This CDR3 region has 14 residues. This chain's CDR3 is CASTLKASTDTQYF. The CDR3 region has the DNA TGTGCCAGTACCCTTAAGGCTAGCACAGATACGCAGTATTTT.

This chain links TRBV7-2 with TRBJ2-7; 9 bases line up with TRBD1. This CDR3 is built from 15 residues. CDR1 and CDR2 from the germline V gene are SGHTA and FQGNSA. The V gene end was trimmed by 5 bases and the J gene end by 3 bases; junction bases not matched to a gene: 8. In DNA, the CDR3 is TGTGCCAGCAGCACCCGACAGGGGGGATACTACGAGCAGTACTTC. Translated: CASSTRQGGYYEQYF.

The CDR3 nucleotides are TGTGCCAGCAGCCCCATCGGACTCGGAGGGGACAATGAGCAGTTCTTC. This translates into CASSPIGLGGDNEQFF. The chain employs TRBV12-1 and TRBJ2-1; TRBD2 is the table's D call and was not checked against the DNA. TRBV12-1 represents a pseudogene. The CDR3 has 16 amino acids.

This clone has a single count. The rearrangement uses TRBV29-1 and TRBJ2-3; D is tentatively TRBD1 or TRBD2 (6 bases each). Trimming cost V 2 bases and J 3 bases, with 9 bases left between them. Germline V gene lookup returns CDR1 SQVTM and CDR2 ANQGSEA. The CDR3 sequence is 13 residues long. The CDR3 region is CSVETGATDTQYF. CDR3 nucleotides: TGCAGCGTTGAAACGGGGGCGACAGATACGCAGTATTTT.

The V and J genes are TRBV5-5 and TRBJ2-7; either TRBD1 or TRBD2 may fit D (5 bases each). Germline lookup yields CDR1 SGHKS and CDR2 YYEKEE (reference sequence). V dropped 3 bases and J dropped 1 base, with 17 bases sitting between them. The CDR3 covers 16 residues. The CDR3 region is CASSWAPGTESYEQYF. In nucleotides, the CDR3 is TGTGCCAGCAGCTGGGCCCCCGGGACGGAATCCTACGAGCAGTACTTC.

J is TRBJ2-1 and V is TRBV28, with D hard to call. This CDR3 region has 12 residues. Per germline, CDR1 MDHEN and CDR2 SYDVKM. Trimming pared 6 bases from V and 12 bases from J, leaving 15 bases between. The chain's CDR3 is CASSRTLEGQFF. CDR3 coding DNA: TGTGCCAGCAGCAGAACCCTGGAAGGGCAGTTCTTC.

This clone was counted once. The genes are TRBV6-5 and TRBJ1-3, with 8 nucleotides matching TRBD1. This CDR3 has 15 amino acids. From germline, CDR1 is MNHEY and CDR2 SVGAGI. The junction had 5 bases not matched to a gene; V was cut back by 0 bases and J by 7 bases. DNA for the CDR3: TGTGCCAGCAGTTACTCGGACAGGGAGCTGAACACCATATATTTT. Translation: CASSYSDRELNTIYF.

This clone showed up just once. The chain couples TRBV6-5 to TRBJ2-7; 11 bases match TRBD1. The CDR3 is 13 residues long. Per germline, CDR1 MNHEY and CDR2 SVGAGI. With V trimmed by 6 bases and J by 6 bases, 4 bases remained unmatched. CDR3 DNA: TGTGCCAGCAGATATGGGACAGGGGGCGAGCAGTACTTC. This encodes CASRYGTGGEQYF.

V and J are TRBV9 and TRBJ2-5, with D perhaps matching TRBD1 or TRBD2 (5 bases each). The CDR3 is 13 residues long. CDR1 SGDLS and CDR2 YYNGEE come from the germline V gene. V was pared by 0 bases and J by 5 bases, with 8 bases between. The CDR3 nucleotides read TGTGCCAGCAGCGTAGATGAGGGGGAGACCCAGTACTTC. Its protein is CASSVDEGETQYF.

The V gene is TRBV19, the J gene TRBJ2-3; the match to TRBD2 covers 10 bases. Per germline, CDR1 LNHDA and CDR2 SQIVND (reference sequence). Germline trimming cut 5 bases from V and 2 bases from J; bases unmatched to any gene: 10. The CDR3 loop spans 17 amino acids. CDR3 in amino acids: CASSQSTSGAVTDTQYF. The DNA of the CDR3 is TGTGCCAGTAGTCAATCAACTAGCGGGGCTGTCACAGATACGCAGTATTTT.

This chain links TRBV2 with TRBJ1-2, with D perhaps TRBD1 (5 bases). The CDR3 length is 13 residues. Between the trimmed V and J ends, which lost 7 bases and 3 bases, there was a span of 12 bases. Germline V lookup: CDR1 SNHLY, CDR2 FYNNEI. CDR3 sequence: CASNPGLHYGYTF. DNA of the CDR3: TGTGCCAGCAACCCAGGGCTACACTATGGCTACACCTTC.

There are a few counts of this clone. This chain joins TRBV4-1 and TRBJ2-7; 8 bases agree with TRBD1. Germline CDR1 is MGHRA and CDR2 is YSYEKL. The CDR3 totals 15 residues. The V segment lost 4 bases and the J segment 2 bases; nucleotides outside the gene matches: 7. CDR3 residues: CASSPGTGGTYEQYF. CDR3 nucleotide sequence: TGCGCCAGCAGCCCTGGGACAGGTGGAACCTACGAGCAGTACTTC.

This chain joins TRBV7-9 and TRBJ2-1, with 11 positions matching TRBD2. Germline V lookup: CDR1 SEHNR, CDR2 FQNEAQ (reference sequence). There are 15 residues in the CDR3. V was clipped by 8 bases and J by 7 bases; unmatched bases: 10. The CDR3, as DNA: TGTGCCAGCCTCCTACTAGCGGGAGTACCGAATGAGCAGTTCTTC. Translation: CASLLLAGVPNEQFF.

J is TRBJ2-5 and V is TRBV5-1; possibly TRBD2 for D (6 bases). The germline V gene encodes CDR1 SGHRS and CDR2 YFSETQ. The CDR3 length is 13 residues. With 4 bases removed from V and 7 bases from J, the gap between germline ends came to 14 bases. CDR3 in amino acids: CASSPGGGGTQYF. CDR3 coding DNA: TGCGCCAGCAGCCCCGGGGGAGGAGGGACCCAGTACTTC.

The chain combines TRBV7-2 with TRBJ1-1, with TRBD1 matching 7 bases. The length of the CDR3 is 14 residues. The junction had 7 bases not matched to a gene; V was cut back by 5 bases and J by 4 bases. The germline V gene has CDR1 SGHTA and CDR2 FQGNSA. Here the CDR3 DNA reads TGTGCCAGCAGCGGCCGGGACAGAGTCACTGAAGCTTTCTTT. This sequence encodes CASSGRDRVTEAFF.

This chain uses TRBV7-6 with TRBJ2-3; D may be TRBD1 or TRBD2 (5 bases each). The CDR3 runs to 14 residues. In germline, CDR1 is SGHVS, CDR2 FNYEAQ. The V and J ends lost 0 bases and 2 bases respectively, with 6 bases between them. CDR3 DNA sequence: TGTGCCAGCAGCTTAGCGGGGGTCACAGATACGCAGTATTTT. It codes for CASSLAGVTDTQYF.

This clone appeared once. J is TRBJ2-2 and V is TRBV2; D not resolved. V lost 7 bases, J lost 5 bases, and 11 bases lay in between. The CDR3 is 13 amino acids. Germline CDR1 and CDR2: SNHLY and FYNNEI. The CDR3 sequence is CASKLLSTGELFF. As DNA, the CDR3 is TGTGCCAGCAAATTATTATCGACCGGGGAGCTGTTTTTT.

CDR3 in amino acids: CASSLGPTNTEAFF. Here the CDR3 DNA reads TGTGCCAGCAGCTTAGGGCCTACGAACACTGAAGCTTTCTTT. The chain joins TRBV7-9 to TRBJ1-1; D not certain. CDR1 SEHNR and CDR2 FQNEAQ come from the germline V gene (reference sequence). The V end was cut by 1 base, the J end by 1 base, with 7 bases between. This CDR3 has 14 amino acids.